The TCR beta chain described here comes from a study of cytomegalovirus exposure and HLA in healthy donors. Study overall: Of some 400 genotyped donors, about 80% clustered with self-reported Caucasian donors. General study results and limits: Reports indicate that TCR beta sequences accurately predicted the HLA-A and HLA-B alleles of most subjects. Later analysis found that TCR beta chains associated with HLA were more clonally expanded than other, equally common chains.

Primers included in the PCR were 60 Vbeta and 13 Jbeta primers. Generated by immunoSEQ multiplex PCR, the TCRdb table keeps only in-frame clones and is missing some. The sample contains about 100,000 clones, about 70% of which appear only once. V gave up 5 bases and J gave up 0 bases, with 11 bases separating them. This CDR3 has 15 amino acids. Per germline, CDR1 MNHEY and CDR2 SVGAGI. On this clone: Its antigen is not identified.

The material sequenced was PBMCs. This TCR was sampled from a woman between 70 and 85 years old in good health and CMV-seropositive. This sequence joins TRBV6-5 and TRBJ2-1; D gene ambiguous. CDR3 sequence (DNA): TGTGCCAGCAGTAAAGGCGGTAGCTCCTACAATGAGCAGTTCTTC. Residues: CASSKGGSSYNEQFF.